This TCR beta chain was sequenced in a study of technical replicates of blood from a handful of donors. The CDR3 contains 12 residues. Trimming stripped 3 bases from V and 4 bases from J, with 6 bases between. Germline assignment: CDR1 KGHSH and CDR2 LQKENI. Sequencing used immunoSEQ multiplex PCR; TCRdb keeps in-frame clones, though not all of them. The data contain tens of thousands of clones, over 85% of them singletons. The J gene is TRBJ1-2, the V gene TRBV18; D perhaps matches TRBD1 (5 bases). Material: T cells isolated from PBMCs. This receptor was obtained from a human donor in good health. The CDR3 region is CASSPDSYGYTF. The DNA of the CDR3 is TGTGCCAGCTCACCCGACAGCTATGGCTACACCTTC. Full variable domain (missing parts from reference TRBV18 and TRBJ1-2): NAGVMQNPRHLVRRRGQEARLRCSPMKGHSHVYWYRQLPEEGLKFMVYLQKENIIDESGMPKERFSAEFPKEGPSILRIQQVVRGDSAAYFCASSPDSYGYTFGSGTRLTVV.